This passage covers 5 T cell receptor beta chains from one sample sequenced in a study of cytomegalovirus exposure and HLA in healthy donors. PCR used 60 Vbeta primers and 13 Jbeta primers. Clones were sequenced by immunoSEQ multiplex PCR, and TCRdb holds only the in-frame ones, with some missing. The sample holds roughly 100,000 clones, over 70% seen once. The source material was PBMCs. Every receptor here comes from a man between 40 and 49 years old in good health and CMV-seronegative.

The chain links TRBV28 to TRBJ2-7; no definite D call. This CDR3 is 14 amino acids long. Per the germline V gene, CDR1 is MDHEN and CDR2 is SYDVKM. Trimming took off 0 bases at V and 2 bases at J, with 8 bases between the two ends. CDR3 coding DNA: TGTGCCAGCAGTTTATGGTTCCAGGCCTACGAGCAGTACTTC. Protein sequence: CASSLWFQAYEQYF.

The rearrangement joins TRBV19 to TRBJ1-2; TRBD1 is a possible D gene (5 bases). Trimming removed 6 bases at V and 7 bases at J, with 18 bases between. Germline CDR1 is LNHDA and CDR2 is SQIVND (reference sequence). This CDR3 comprises 14 residues. CDR3 residues: CASRGGATVRGYTF. CDR3 coding DNA: TGTGCCAGTAGGGGAGGGGCCACAGTCCGTGGCTACACCTTC.

This CDR3 is CAWKLTGGADSPLHF. CDR3 DNA: TGTGCCTGGAAACTGACAGGGGGCGCGGATTCACCCCTCCACTTT. This chain joins TRBV30 and TRBJ1-6; 10 bases agree with TRBD1. This CDR3 spans 15 amino acids. Germline loops: CDR1 GTSNPN, CDR2 SVGIG (reference sequence). V dropped 4 bases and J dropped 8; count of bases not matched to a gene: 8.

The chain joins TRBV11-2 to TRBJ2-7; D is undetermined. Trimming shortened V by 1 base and J by 2 bases, and 12 bases separated the two germline ends. The germline V gene has CDR1 SGHAT and CDR2 FQNNGV. The CDR3 totals 15 residues. The DNA of the CDR3 is TGTGCCAGCAGCTTAGTTCGTGCCAGTCCCTACGAGCAGTACTTC. It yields the protein CASSLVRASPYEQYF.

This sequence joins TRBV30 and TRBJ2-6; the D gene is possibly TRBD1 (5 bases). V gave up 7 bases and J gave up 2 bases, with 15 bases separating them. In germline, CDR1 is GTSNPN, CDR2 SVGIG (reference sequence). The CDR3 length is 15 residues. The CDR3 protein is CAYALQVAGANVLTF. The CDR3 coding sequence is TGTGCCTACGCATTACAGGTTGCTGGGGCCAACGTCCTGACTTTC.